Below, 16 T cell receptor beta chains from the same sample are listed, as sequenced in a study of T cell changes during pregnancy in multiple sclerosis. TCRdb keeps only in-frame clones here, not all; method: immunoSEQ multiplex PCR. The sample holds under 100,000 clones, around 93% seen once. Sequenced material: peripheral blood, taken in the third trimester of pregnancy. These receptors originate from a female donor with multiple sclerosis, enrolled in a pregnancy study.

This chain uses TRBV10-3 with TRBJ2-5; a possible D gene is TRBD1 (5 bases). CDR3 size: 15 residues. In germline, CDR1 is ENHRY, CDR2 SYGVKD. Between the trimmed V and J ends, which lost 3 bases and 1 base, there was a span of 12 bases. The CDR3: CAISDPSRAQETQYF. The DNA for the CDR3 is TGTGCCATCAGTGACCCGTCCAGGGCCCAAGAGACCCAGTACTTC.

CDR3 nucleotides: TGCGCCAGCAGCCAAACAGATTACTCTGAAGCTTTCTTT. This translates into CASSQTDYSEAFF. V is TRBV4-1 and J is TRBJ1-1; no firm D call. Germline CDR1 MGHRA, CDR2 YSYEKL. V lost 2 bases, J lost 6 bases, and 10 bases lay in between. This CDR3 is built from 13 residues.

The rearrangement uses TRBV10-2 and TRBJ2-5; D gene ambiguous. CDR3 length equals 15 residues. Trimming took 0 bases from V and 2 from J, leaving 10 bases between them. Germline CDR1 and CDR2: WSHSY and SAAADI. The CDR3 DNA is TGCGCCAGCAGTGAGTCAAGGTGGGCGCAAGAGACCCAGTACTTC. Protein product: CASSESRWAQETQYF.

This rearrangement joins TRBV4-1 to TRBJ1-5, with D possibly being TRBD1 (5 bases). The CDR3 has 17 residues. Trimming left V 0 bases short and J 6 bases short, with 18 bases between. Per germline, CDR1 MGHRA and CDR2 YSYEKL. The CDR3 spells CASSQDEKGQGSQPQHF. The CDR3 DNA reads TGCGCCAGCAGCCAAGATGAAAAAGGGCAGGGCAGTCAGCCCCAGCATTTT.

The chain has TRBV4-1 and TRBJ2-5; a weak D match, TRBD1 (6 bases). V was clipped by 1 base and J by 5 bases, with 14 bases between them. The CDR3 totals 15 residues. CDR1 and CDR2 from the germline V gene are MGHRA and YSYEKL. CDR3 residues: CASSQVETGLETQYF. CDR3 DNA: TGCGCCAGCAGCCAAGTGGAAACAGGGCTGGAGACCCAGTACTTC.

The gene calls are TRBV7-9 and TRBJ1-4; a weak D match, TRBD1 (5 bases). V was cut by 1 base and J by 0 bases, with 6 bases left in between. The CDR3 is made up of 15 amino acids. Per the germline V gene, CDR1 is SEHNR and CDR2 is FQNEAQ (reference sequence). CDR3 nucleotides: TGTGCCAGCAGCTTAGACAGGACAACTAATGAAAAACTGTTTTTT. Translation: CASSLDRTTNEKLFF.

The rearrangement links TRBV5-6 to TRBJ2-3; 7 nucleotides align to TRBD2. V was clipped by 0 bases and J by 1 base; unmatched bases: 5. The length of the CDR3 is 16 residues. Germline CDR1 reads SGHDT; CDR2 reads YYEEEE. The CDR3 reads CASSLVGGGGTDTQYF. CDR3 in DNA: TGTGCCAGCAGCTTGGTGGGGGGAGGGGGCACAGATACGCAGTATTTT.

V is TRBV27 and J is TRBJ1-5; D is unclear. Trimming took 5 bases from V and 3 from J, leaving 17 bases between them. Germline CDR1 reads MNHEY; CDR2 reads SMNVEV (reference sequence). The CDR3 covers 16 residues. The DNA for the CDR3 is TGTGCCAGCAGTACTCCCAAGCGCAGCCTCAATCAGCCCCAGCATTTT. It encodes CASSTPKRSLNQPQHF.

V is TRBV27 and J is TRBJ2-5; 7 nucleotides match TRBD2. The CDR3 has 13 amino acids. Looked up from germline, CDR1 is MNHEY and CDR2 is SMNVEV (reference sequence). The J segment lost 5 bases and the V segment lost 4 bases, leaving 4 bases of the junction unmatched. This CDR3 reads CASSWGGRETQYF. The CDR3 DNA sequence: TGTGCCAGCAGTTGGGGGGGTCGGGAGACCCAGTACTTC.

The chain carries TRBV6-4 and TRBJ1-2, with 8 bases fitting TRBD1. CDR1 and CDR2 from the germline V gene are MRHNA and SNTAGT. There are 15 residues in the CDR3. V shed 4 bases, J shed 2 bases, and the junction held 6 bases outside the gene matches. CDR3 bases: TGTGCCAGCAGTGTCGACAGGGGCCCGAACTATGGCTACACCTTC. As protein: CASSVDRGPNYGYTF.

The CDR3 nucleotides read TGCGCCAGCAGCTTATTCAGGTCCTACGAGCAGTACTTC. It encodes CASSLFRSYEQYF. The chain employs TRBV5-1 and TRBJ2-7; unclear D gene. The CDR3 has 13 residues. Germline V gene sequence: CDR1 SGHRS, CDR2 YFSETQ. V lost 2 bases, J lost 1 base, and 7 bases lay in between.

The chain has TRBV12-5 and TRBJ2-5, with 9 nucleotides matching TRBD2. With V trimmed by 7 bases and J by 0 bases, 12 bases remained unmatched. CDR3 length: 17 amino acids. Germline V gene lookup returns CDR1 LGHNT and CDR2 FRNRAP. The CDR3 sequence: CASAGSGGRNYQETQYF. In nucleotides, the CDR3 is TGTGCTAGTGCCGGAAGCGGGGGGAGAAATTACCAAGAGACCCAGTACTTC.

V usage is TRBV7-2 and J usage is TRBJ2-7, with 8 bases matching TRBD1. CDR1 and CDR2 (germline): SGHTA, FQGNSA. This CDR3 spans 14 amino acids. V lost 4 bases and J lost 6; bases outside the gene matches: 8. CDR3 bases: TGTGCCAGCAGCTACCCGCCAGGGGGCTCCGAGCAGTACTTC. Residues: CASSYPPGGSEQYF.

The rearrangement joins TRBV9 to TRBJ1-5; the match to TRBD1 covers 11 bases. Germline V gene data show CDR1 as SGDLS and CDR2 as YYNGEE. J lost 5 bases, V lost 3 bases, and 4 bases had no gene match. The CDR3 is 15 residues long. The CDR3 DNA sequence: TGTGCCAGCAGCGGGGGGACAGGGGGTGATCAGCCCCAGCATTTT. Translating it yields CASSGGTGGDQPQHF.

The V gene is TRBV6-4, the J gene TRBJ2-3; 7 bases align to TRBD1. The V and J ends lost 6 bases and 2 bases, in that order; junction bases with no gene match: 5. The germline V gene has CDR1 MRHNA and CDR2 SNTAGT. The CDR3 spans 14 residues. The CDR3 coding sequence is TGTGCCAGCAGCGCCGGGACAGCCACAGATACGCAGTATTTT. It yields the protein CASSAGTATDTQYF.

This chain connects TRBV10-3 to TRBJ2-3; a possible D gene is TRBD1 (5 bases). V was trimmed by 10 bases and J by 4 bases, leaving 12 bases between them. The CDR3 consists of 12 residues. Germline V gene data show CDR1 as ENHRY and CDR2 as SYGVKD. As DNA, the CDR3 is TGTGCCACCTGGGCAGGGTCAGATACGCAGTATTTT. This codes for CATWAGSDTQYF.